This TCR beta chain was recovered during a study of CD8 T cells in Susac syndrome. As for this clonotype: Antigen specificity is unknown.

Trimming pared 6 bases from V and 0 bases from J, leaving 8 bases between. This CDR3 contains 13 residues. The controls were healthy donors who were matched for age and sex. TEMRA cells were FACS-enriched, while CD8+ and CD4+ T cells were negatively isolated. Study-level findings and limits: The authors acknowledged that their TCR sequencing and HLA analysis involved a relatively small number of individuals.

After extraction with the RNeasy kit, about 0.5 to 1 ug of the RNA was reverse transcribed using random hexamers. An immunoSEQ multiplex PCR generated amplified TCR beta CDR3 products spanning 54 Vbeta and 13 Jbeta. TCRdb processed the immunoSEQ multiplex PCR reads anew with MiXCR; each CDR3 protein has one entry. The sample has approximately 100,000 distinct CDR3 sequences, about nine tenths seen once; the top ten hold about 0.12%. Sequencing was done on a sample of CD8+ T cells from PBMCs. V is TRBV12-3 or TRBV12-4 and J is TRBJ1-1; D is unclear. This receptor was identified in a human donor in good health. The CDR3 reads CASRRRMNTEAFF. The CDR3 DNA follows: TGTGCCAGCAGGCGGCGGATGAACACTGAAGCTTTCTTT.